The rows below give T cell receptor beta chains drawn from one sample of a study of blood T cell repertoires in COVID-19. Sequencing was performed with immunoSEQ multiplex PCR; in TCRdb, only in-frame clones are kept and a portion is missing. This table holds around 100,000 clones, nearly 85% found once. The sequenced sample consisted of peripheral blood. The receptors shown here come from a human donor in a cohort sampled during active or convalescent COVID-19. Both conserved end residues are part of each CDR3. D genes are given only for firm matches. Size tells how often a clone was seen (once, few, many) or the class of an expanded clone, and some rows leave it out.

D,J,size,V,CDR3,DNA
.,TRBJ1-5,.,TRBV28,CASSFYRRNQPQHF,TGTGCCAGCAGTTTCTACCGCCGCAATCAGCCCCAGCATTTT
TRBD1,TRBJ1-4,few,TRBV28,CASSPDRGRILTNEKLFF,TGTGCCAGCAGCCCAGACAGGGGGCGTATCTTAACTAATGAAAAACTGTTTTTT
TRBD2,TRBJ2-3,.,TRBV24-1,CATSDSGALPLGTQYF,TGTGCCACCAGTGATAGCGGGGCCCTGCCCTTGGGGACGCAGTATTTT
.,TRBJ1-4,.,TRBV10-3,CAISSGNSRGDANEKLFF,TGTGCCATCAGCAGTGGTAATAGCAGAGGAGACGCTAATGAAAAACTGTTTTTT
TRBD1,TRBJ1-2,.,TRBV5-5,CASSRRWDREYGYTF,TGTGCCAGCAGCCGCCGATGGGACAGGGAGTATGGCTACACCTTC
TRBD1,TRBJ1-2,.,TRBV11-2,CASSPPGTGFGYTF,TGTGCCAGCAGCCCTCCGGGGACAGGGTTTGGCTACACCTTC
.,TRBJ1-4,.,TRBV28,CAGGSPSEGEKLFF,TGTGCCGGAGGTTCTCCTTCGGAGGGTGAAAAACTGTTTTTT
TRBD1,TRBJ2-5,.,TRBV5-1,CASSLGQDQETQYF,TGCGCCAGCAGCTTAGGACAGGATCAAGAGACCCAGTACTTC
TRBD1,TRBJ1-2,.,TRBV30,CAWRRGGTGSNYGYTF,TGTGCCTGGAGACGAGGAGGGACAGGGTCTAACTATGGCTACACCTTC
.,TRBJ1-5,once,TRBV3-1/TRBV3-2,CASSQEALGADQPQHF,TGTGCCAGCAGCCAAGAGGCTCTGGGGGCTGATCAGCCCCAGCATTTT
TRBD1,TRBJ1-6,.,TRBV5-6,CASSLEGTGNNSPLHF,TGTGCCAGCAGCTTGGAAGGGACAGGGAACAATTCACCCCTCCACTTT
TRBD1,TRBJ1-1,.,TRBV4-2,CASSRGQLNTEAFF,TGTGCCAGCAGCCGGGGACAGCTGAACACTGAAGCTTTCTTT
.,TRBJ1-4,.,TRBV7-6,CASSPGNEKLFF,TGTGCCAGCTCGCCGGGAAATGAAAAACTGTTTTTT
.,TRBJ1-2,.,TRBV9,CASSVEPLHRSGYTF,TGTGCCAGCAGCGTAGAACCCTTACACAGATCCGGCTACACCTTC
.,TRBJ1-6,once,TRBV10-2,CASMLEPSGPLHF,TGCGCCAGCATGTTAGAACCCTCGGGGCCCCTCCACTTT
.,TRBJ2-1,.,TRBV11-3,CASSLGRFGHEQFF,TGTGCCAGCAGCTTAGGCAGATTTGGCCATGAGCAGTTCTTC
.,TRBJ1-1,.,TRBV18,CASSPQGGVNTEAFF,TGTGCCAGCTCACCACAGGGGGGGGTGAACACTGAAGCTTTCTTT
TRBD2,TRBJ2-1,.,TRBV5-4,CASSFGGSLAGVNEQFF,TGTGCCAGCAGCTTCGGGGGGAGCTTAGCGGGGGTAAATGAGCAGTTCTTC
.,TRBJ1-6,.,TRBV5-6,CASSLMTAVYNSPLHF,TGTGCCAGCAGCTTGATGACAGCAGTTTATAATTCACCCCTCCACTTT
.,TRBJ1-5,.,TRBV10-3,CAISEGRSNQPQHF,TGTGCCATCAGTGAGGGCAGGAGCAATCAGCCCCAGCATTTT
.,TRBJ2-5,.,TRBV6-6,CASSYPEGGETQYF,TGTGCCAGCAGTTACCCAGAGGGAGGAGAGACCCAGTACTTC
.,TRBJ1-6,.,TRBV7-6,CASSLGSSYNSPLHF,TGTGCCAGCAGCTTAGGGAGCTCCTATAATTCACCCCTCCACTTT
.,TRBJ2-1,.,TRBV2,CASSEGFRGEEQFF,TGTGCCAGCAGTGAGGGCTTCCGGGGAGAAGAGCAGTTCTTC
TRBD1,TRBJ1-5,.,TRBV23-1,CASSQCPTGTGGMPQHF,TGCGCCAGCAGTCAATGCCCTACCGGGACAGGGGGTATGCCCCAGCATTTT
TRBD2,TRBJ2-3,.,TRBV7-2,CASSMGLAGTDTQYF,TGTGCCAGCAGCATGGGACTAGCGGGGACAGATACGCAGTATTTT
.,TRBJ2-5,few,TRBV7-2,CASSLGLSTYQETQYF,TGTGCCAGCAGCCTGGGACTTTCTACGTACCAAGAGACCCAGTACTTC
TRBD1,TRBJ2-7,.,TRBV5-1,CASSPEGLGRGHEQYF,TGCGCCAGCAGCCCGGAGGGGTTGGGCAGGGGGCACGAGCAGTACTTC
.,TRBJ1-2,.,TRBV12-3/TRBV12-4,CASRGRSLGYTF,TGTGCCAGCAGAGGGAGATCACTTGGCTACACCTTC
.,TRBJ1-2,.,TRBV19,CASSIPGGPYGYTF,TGTGCCAGTAGTATACCGGGGGGACCCTATGGCTACACCTTC
.,TRBJ1-6,once,TRBV5-8,CASSLVLGENSPLHF,TGTGCCAGCAGCTTGGTACTCGGGGAAAATTCACCCCTCCACTTT
.,TRBJ1-2,.,TRBV19,CASSAPRGYGYTF,TGTGCCAGTAGTGCCCCAAGGGGCTATGGCTACACCTTC
.,TRBJ2-7,.,TRBV29-1,CSVVEVGAGEQYF,TGCAGCGTTGTAGAGGTAGGGGCGGGGGAGCAGTACTTC
TRBD1,TRBJ1-2,once,TRBV9,CASSVLTGGAGGGYTF,TGTGCCAGCAGCGTTCTGACAGGGGGCGCCGGCGGAGGCTACACCTTC
.,TRBJ1-1,.,TRBV21-1,CASSKGGDRGNTEAFF,TGTGCCAGCAGCAAAGGCGGGGACAGGGGGAACACTGAAGCTTTCTTT
TRBD1,TRBJ2-5,.,TRBV11-3,CASSLGTGLVETQYF,TGTGCCAGCAGCTTAGGGACAGGGCTTGTGGAGACCCAGTACTTC
TRBD1,TRBJ2-7,.,TRBV7-3,CASSFAGTGYEQYF,TGTGCCAGCAGCTTCGCCGGGACAGGTTACGAGCAGTACTTC
.,TRBJ2-1,.,TRBV29-1,CSVVGQINEQFF,TGCAGCGTTGTGGGACAAATCAATGAGCAGTTCTTC